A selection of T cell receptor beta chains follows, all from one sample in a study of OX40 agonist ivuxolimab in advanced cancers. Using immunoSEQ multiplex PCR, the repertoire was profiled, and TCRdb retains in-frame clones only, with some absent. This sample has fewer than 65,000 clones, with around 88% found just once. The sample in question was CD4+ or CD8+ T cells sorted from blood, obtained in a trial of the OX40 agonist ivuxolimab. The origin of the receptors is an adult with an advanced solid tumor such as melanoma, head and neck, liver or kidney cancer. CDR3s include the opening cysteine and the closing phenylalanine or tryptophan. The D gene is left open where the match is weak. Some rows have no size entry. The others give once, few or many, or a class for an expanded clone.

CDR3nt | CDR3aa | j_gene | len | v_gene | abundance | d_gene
TGCGCCAGCAGCAAATCCGGGACCAACTACAATGAGCAGTTCTTC | CASSKSGTNYNEQFF | TRBJ2-1 | 15 | TRBV4-1 | . | .
TGTGCCAGCAGCTTAGTGGATGGGACTAGCGGGGGGAAGCAGTTCTTC | CASSLVDGTSGGKQFF | TRBJ2-1 | 16 | TRBV7-2 | . | TRBD2
TGTGCCAGCAGCTTTAGTGGCGATCAGCCCCAGCATTTT | CASSFSGDQPQHF | TRBJ1-5 | 13 | TRBV7-9 | . | .
TGTGCCAGCAGTAGAATACAGGGGGCGTTAAACGAGCAGTACTTC | CASSRIQGALNEQYF | TRBJ2-7 | 15 | TRBV7-6 | . | TRBD1
TGCGCCAGCACCTCGATCGGGGGAGTGAACACTGAAGCTTTCTTT | CASTSIGGVNTEAFF | TRBJ1-1 | 15 | TRBV5-1 | . | .
TGTGCCACCAGCTTTTGGGGAGGAGGGGAAAAACTGTTTTTT | CATSFWGGGEKLFF | TRBJ1-4 | 14 | TRBV15 | . | .
TGTGCCAGCAGTGAACCAACGGACAGGCGCACAGATACGCAGTATTTT | CASSEPTDRRTDTQYF | TRBJ2-3 | 16 | TRBV25-1 | . | TRBD1
TGTGCCAGCAGCCTGGGGAGCGGGGGCGGGGAGACCCAGTACTTC | CASSLGSGGGETQYF | TRBJ2-5 | 15 | TRBV7-6 | . | TRBD2
TGTGCCAGCAGCGCCCAAACGACCGGGACTAGCGGGGGGCCGGGGCAAGAGACCCAGTACTTC | CASSAQTTGTSGGPGQETQYF | TRBJ2-5 | 21 | TRBV9 | few | TRBD2
TGTGCCAGCAGTTACTCGGTACCCGTTGTCCAGCATTTT | CASSYSVPVVQHF | TRBJ1-5 | 13 | TRBV6-5 | . | .
TGTGCCAGCAGTGAATGGGGCAGGGGCTACGAGCAGTACTTC | CASSEWGRGYEQYF | TRBJ2-7 | 14 | TRBV6-1 | few | .
TGTGCCAGCAGCTTAGATTCACTAGCGTACAATGAGCAGTTCTTC | CASSLDSLAYNEQFF | TRBJ2-1 | 15 | TRBV11-2 | . | TRBD2
TGTGCCAGCAGCCCCCAGGGACAGCCCCAGCATTTT | CASSPQGQPQHF | TRBJ1-5 | 12 | TRBV7-2 | . | .
TGTGCCAGTAGTGTCCAGACAGGGTCTGGGGCCAACGTCCTGACTTTC | CASSVQTGSGANVLTF | TRBJ2-6 | 16 | TRBV19 | . | TRBD1
TGTGCCAGCAGCTTAGGGTGGGGGGGACAAGAGACCCAGTACTTC | CASSLGWGGQETQYF | TRBJ2-5 | 15 | TRBV7-2 | . | TRBD2
TGTGCCAGCAGCGTAGGGGGGGACTACAATGAGCAGTTCTTC | CASSVGGDYNEQFF | TRBJ2-1 | 14 | TRBV9 | . | .
TGTGCCAGCAGTTCGGGACTAGCGGGAGTATACCAAGAGACCCAGTACTTC | CASSSGLAGVYQETQYF | TRBJ2-5 | 17 | TRBV28 | . | TRBD2
TGTGCCAGCCAAAGACAGGGCTTGAAATATAGCAATCAGCCCCAGCATTTT | CASQRQGLKYSNQPQHF | TRBJ1-5 | 17 | TRBV27 | . | TRBD1
TGCAGCGTTTGGCGAGAGACCCAGTACTTC | CSVWRETQYF | TRBJ2-5 | 10 | TRBV29-1 | . | .
TGTGCCAGCAGCCCCCCGGACAGGGCTGGCTACACCTTC | CASSPPDRAGYTF | TRBJ1-2 | 13 | TRBV9 | . | TRBD1